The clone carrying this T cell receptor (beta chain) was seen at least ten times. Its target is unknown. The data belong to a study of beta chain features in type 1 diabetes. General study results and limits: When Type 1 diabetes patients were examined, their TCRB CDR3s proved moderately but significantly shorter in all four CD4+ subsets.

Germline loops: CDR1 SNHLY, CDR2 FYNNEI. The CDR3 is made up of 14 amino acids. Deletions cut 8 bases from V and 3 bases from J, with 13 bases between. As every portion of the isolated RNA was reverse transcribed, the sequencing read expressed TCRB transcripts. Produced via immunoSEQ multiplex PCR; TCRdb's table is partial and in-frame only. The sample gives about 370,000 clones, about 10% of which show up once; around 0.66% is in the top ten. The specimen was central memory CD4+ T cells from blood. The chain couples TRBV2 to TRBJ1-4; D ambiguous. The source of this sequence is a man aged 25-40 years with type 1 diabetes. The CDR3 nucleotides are TGTGCCAGCGGTAGCGGCAGCGCTAATGAAAAACTGTTTTTT. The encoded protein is CASGSGSANEKLFF. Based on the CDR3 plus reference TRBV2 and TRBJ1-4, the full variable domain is EPEVTQTPSHQVTQMGQEVILRCVPISNHLYFYWYRQILGQKVEFLVSFYNNEISEKSEIFDDQFSVERPDGSNFTLKIRSTKLEDSAMYFCASGSGSANEKLFFGSGTQLSVL.